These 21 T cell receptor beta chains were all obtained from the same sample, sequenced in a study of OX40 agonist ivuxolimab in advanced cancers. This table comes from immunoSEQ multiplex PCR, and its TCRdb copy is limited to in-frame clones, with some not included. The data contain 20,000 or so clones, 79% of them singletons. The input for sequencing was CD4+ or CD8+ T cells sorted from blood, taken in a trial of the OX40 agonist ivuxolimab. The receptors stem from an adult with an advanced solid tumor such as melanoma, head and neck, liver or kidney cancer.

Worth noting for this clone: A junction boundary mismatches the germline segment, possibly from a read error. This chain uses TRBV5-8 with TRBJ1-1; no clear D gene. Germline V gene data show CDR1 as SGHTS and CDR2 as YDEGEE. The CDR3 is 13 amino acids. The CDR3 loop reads CAFLRTMNAEAFF. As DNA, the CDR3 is TGTGCTTTTTTGAGGACCATGAACGCTGAAGCTTTCTTT.

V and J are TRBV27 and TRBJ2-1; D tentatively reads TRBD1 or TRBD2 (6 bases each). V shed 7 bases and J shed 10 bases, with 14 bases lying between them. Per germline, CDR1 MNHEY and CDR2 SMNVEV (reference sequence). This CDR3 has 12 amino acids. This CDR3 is CASTKGGTEQFF. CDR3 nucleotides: TGTGCCAGCACCAAGGGGGGAACCGAGCAGTTCTTC.

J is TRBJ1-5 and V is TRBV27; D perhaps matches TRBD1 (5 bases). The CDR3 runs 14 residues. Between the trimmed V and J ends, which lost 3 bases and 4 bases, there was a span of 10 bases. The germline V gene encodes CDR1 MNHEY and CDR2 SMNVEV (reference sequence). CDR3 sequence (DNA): TGTGCCAGCAGTTTTGGGGGTCCAAATCAGCCCCAGCATTTT. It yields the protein CASSFGGPNQPQHF.

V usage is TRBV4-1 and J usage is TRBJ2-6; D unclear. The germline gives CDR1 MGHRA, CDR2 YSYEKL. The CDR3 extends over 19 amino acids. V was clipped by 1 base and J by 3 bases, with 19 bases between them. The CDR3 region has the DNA TGCGCCAGCAGCCAAGCCTTCGTGGGCCGAGAGTATGGGGCCAACGTCCTGACTTTC. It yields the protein CASSQAFVGREYGANVLTF.

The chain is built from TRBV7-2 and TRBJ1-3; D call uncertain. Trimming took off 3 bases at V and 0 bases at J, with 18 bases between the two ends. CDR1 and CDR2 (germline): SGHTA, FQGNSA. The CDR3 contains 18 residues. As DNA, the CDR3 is TGTGCCAGCAGCTTCGGTTCGAGAGGAAGAAGCTCTGGAAACACCATATATTTT. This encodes CASSFGSRGRSSGNTIYF.

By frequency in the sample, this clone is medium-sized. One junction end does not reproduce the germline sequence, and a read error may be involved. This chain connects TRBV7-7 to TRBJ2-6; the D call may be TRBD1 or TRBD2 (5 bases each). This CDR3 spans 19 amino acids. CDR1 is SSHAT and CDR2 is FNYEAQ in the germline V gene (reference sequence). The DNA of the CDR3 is TGTGCTAGCAGCGAGAGATTGTGGGACCCCCTCTCTGGGGCCAACGTCCTGACTTTC. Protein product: CASSERLWDPLSGANVLTF.

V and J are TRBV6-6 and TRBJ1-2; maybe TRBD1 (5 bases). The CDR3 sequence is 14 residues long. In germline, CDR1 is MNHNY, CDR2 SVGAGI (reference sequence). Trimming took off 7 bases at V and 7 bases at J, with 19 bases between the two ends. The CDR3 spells CASTYRDTGSGYTF. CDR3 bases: TGTGCCAGCACCTACAGAGACACAGGCTCTGGCTACACCTTC.

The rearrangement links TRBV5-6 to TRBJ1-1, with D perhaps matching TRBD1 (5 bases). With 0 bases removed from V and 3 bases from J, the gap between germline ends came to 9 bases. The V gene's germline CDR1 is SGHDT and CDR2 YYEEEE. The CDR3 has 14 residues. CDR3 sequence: CASSLEGGDTEAFF. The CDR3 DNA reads TGTGCCAGCAGCTTGGAGGGAGGGGACACTGAAGCTTTCTTT.

The CDR3 reads CASNKRGTATYGYTF. Here the CDR3 DNA reads TGTGCCAGCAACAAAAGAGGGACAGCCACTTATGGCTACACCTTC. The gene calls are TRBV6-1 and TRBJ1-2; 7 bases align to TRBD1. CDR3 length: 15 residues. CDR1 and CDR2 from the germline V gene are MNHNS and SASEGT. V was clipped by 7 bases and J by 5 bases; unmatched bases: 13.

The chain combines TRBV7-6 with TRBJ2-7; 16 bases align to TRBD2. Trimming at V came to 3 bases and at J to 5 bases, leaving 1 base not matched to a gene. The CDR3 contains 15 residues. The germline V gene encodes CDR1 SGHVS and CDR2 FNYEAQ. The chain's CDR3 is CASSLGTSGGDEQYF. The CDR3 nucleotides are TGTGCCAGCAGCTTGGGGACTAGCGGGGGGGACGAGCAGTACTTC.

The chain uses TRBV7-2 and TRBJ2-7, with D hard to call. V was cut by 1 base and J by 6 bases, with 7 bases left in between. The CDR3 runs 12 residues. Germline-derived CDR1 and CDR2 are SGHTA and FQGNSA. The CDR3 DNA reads TGTGCCAGCAGCTTAGGGCTTGGCGAGCAGTACTTC. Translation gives CASSLGLGEQYF. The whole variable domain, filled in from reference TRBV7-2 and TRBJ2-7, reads GAGVSQSPSNKVTEKGKDVELRCDPISGHTALYWYRQSLGQGLEFLIYFQGNSAPDKSGLPSDRFSAERTGGSVSTLTIQRTQQEDSAVYLCASSLGLGEQYFGPGTRLTVT.

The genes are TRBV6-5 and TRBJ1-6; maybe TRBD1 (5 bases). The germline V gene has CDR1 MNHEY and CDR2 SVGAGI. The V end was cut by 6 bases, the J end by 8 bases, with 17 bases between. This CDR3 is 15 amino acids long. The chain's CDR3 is CASSKPAGGDSPLHF. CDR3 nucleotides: TGTGCCAGCAGCAAACCCGCGGGGGGGGATTCACCCCTCCACTTT.

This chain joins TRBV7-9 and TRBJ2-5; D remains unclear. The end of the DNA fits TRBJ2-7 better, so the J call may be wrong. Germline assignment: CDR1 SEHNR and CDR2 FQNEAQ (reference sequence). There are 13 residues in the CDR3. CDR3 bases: TGTGCCAGCAGCCAAGCATTTCCCTACGAGCAGTACTTC. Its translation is CASSQAFPYEQYF.

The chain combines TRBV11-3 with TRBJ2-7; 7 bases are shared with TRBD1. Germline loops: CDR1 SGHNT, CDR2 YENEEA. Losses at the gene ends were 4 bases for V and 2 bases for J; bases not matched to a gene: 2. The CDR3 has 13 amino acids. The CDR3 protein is CASSYGQAYEQYF. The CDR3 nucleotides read TGTGCCAGCAGCTATGGACAGGCCTACGAGCAGTACTTC.

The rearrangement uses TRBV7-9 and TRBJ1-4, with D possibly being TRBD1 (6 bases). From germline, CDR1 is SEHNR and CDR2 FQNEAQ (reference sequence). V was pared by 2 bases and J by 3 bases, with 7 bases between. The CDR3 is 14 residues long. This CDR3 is CASSLTGPNEKLFF. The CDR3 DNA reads TGTGCCAGCAGCTTAACAGGGCCTAATGAAAAACTGTTTTTT.

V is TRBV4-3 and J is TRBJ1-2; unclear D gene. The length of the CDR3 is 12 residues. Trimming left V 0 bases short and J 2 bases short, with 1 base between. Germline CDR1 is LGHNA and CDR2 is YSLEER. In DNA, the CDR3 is TGCGCCAGCAGCCAAGACAACTATGGCTACACCTTC. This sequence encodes CASSQDNYGYTF.

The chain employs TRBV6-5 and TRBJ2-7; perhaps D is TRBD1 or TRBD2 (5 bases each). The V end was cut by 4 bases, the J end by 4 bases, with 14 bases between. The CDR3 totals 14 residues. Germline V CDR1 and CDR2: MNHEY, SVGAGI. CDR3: CASSLMDTGYEQYF. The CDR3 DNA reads TGTGCCAGCAGTTTGATGGACACGGGATACGAGCAGTACTTC.

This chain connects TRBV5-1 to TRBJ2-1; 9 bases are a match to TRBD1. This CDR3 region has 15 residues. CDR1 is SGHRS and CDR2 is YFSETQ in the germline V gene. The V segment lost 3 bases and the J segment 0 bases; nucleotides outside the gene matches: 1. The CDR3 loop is CASSWDRASYNEQFF. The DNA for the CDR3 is TGCGCCAGCAGCTGGGACAGGGCCTCCTACAATGAGCAGTTCTTC.

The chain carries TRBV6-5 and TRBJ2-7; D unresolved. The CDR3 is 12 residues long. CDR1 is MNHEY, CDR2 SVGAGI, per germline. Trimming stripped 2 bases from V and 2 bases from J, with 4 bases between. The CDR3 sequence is CASSYTTYEQYF. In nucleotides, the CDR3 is TGTGCCAGCAGTTACACGACCTACGAGCAGTACTTC.

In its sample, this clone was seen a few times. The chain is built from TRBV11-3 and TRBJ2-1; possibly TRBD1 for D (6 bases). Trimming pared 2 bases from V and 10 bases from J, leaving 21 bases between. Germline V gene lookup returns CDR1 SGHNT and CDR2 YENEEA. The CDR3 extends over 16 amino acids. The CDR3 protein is CASSLITYGQPEEQFF. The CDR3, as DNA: TGTGCCAGCAGCTTAATAACGTACGGACAGCCCGAGGAGCAGTTCTTC.

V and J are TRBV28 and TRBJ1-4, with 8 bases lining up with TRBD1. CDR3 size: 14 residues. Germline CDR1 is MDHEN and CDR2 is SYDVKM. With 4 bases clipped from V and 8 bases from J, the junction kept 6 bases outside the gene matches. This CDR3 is CASSSRQGREKLFF. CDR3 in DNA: TGTGCCAGCAGTTCCCGACAGGGGAGGGAAAAACTGTTTTTT.